The 26 T cell receptor beta chains listed next were all sequenced from one sample in a study of OX40 agonist ivuxolimab in advanced cancers. Library prep was done by the immunoSEQ multiplex PCR assay. Imported from immuneACCESS, the table was reduced by TCRdb to in-frame sequences with V and J called. These copies leave out some clones; in studies compared against another copy, an unresolved V gene accounts for under half, and the cause of the remainder is not known. In all, the sample holds roughly 80,000 clones, and less than 95% of those were seen once. The ten largest make up about 1.8% of the sample. The sample here was CD4+ or CD8+ T cells sorted from blood, taken in a trial of the OX40 agonist ivuxolimab. The receptors shown here come from an adult with an advanced solid tumor such as melanoma, head and neck, liver or kidney cancer.

This chain links TRBV7-2 with TRBJ1-2; D is undetermined. CDR3 length: 15 amino acids. Germline-derived CDR1 and CDR2 are SGHTA and FQGNSA. The V end lost 0 bases, the J end lost 0 bases, and 8 bases lay between the germline ends. This CDR3 is CASSLAALSNYGYTF. The CDR3 bases are TGTGCCAGCAGCTTAGCCGCACTCTCTAACTATGGCTACACCTTC.

The chain is built from TRBV6-1 and TRBJ2-7; the D is unclear. Deletions cut 8 bases from V and 3 bases from J, with 14 bases between. CDR3 length: 13 residues. Germline loops: CDR1 MNHNS, CDR2 SASEGT. DNA for the CDR3: TGTGCCAGCGGGCAACTGAACAGCTACGAGCAGTACTTC. Translated, it gives CASGQLNSYEQYF.

Concerning this clone itself: Compared with germline, one end of the junction differs, possibly owing to a read error. V usage is TRBV7-2 and J usage is TRBJ2-1; 12 bases map to TRBD2. CDR1 and CDR2 from the germline V gene are SGHTA and FQGNSA. The CDR3 extends over 16 amino acids. CDR3 sequence reads: CASSLAGGRGWGEQFF. The CDR3 bases are TGTGCCAGCAGCCTAGCGGGGGGGCGAGGCTGGGGTGAGCAGTTCTTC.

V and J are TRBV6-6 and TRBJ2-1; tentatively, D is TRBD1 (6 bases). The length of the CDR3 is 15 residues. Germline V lookup: CDR1 MNHNY, CDR2 SVGAGI (reference sequence). The V end lost 7 bases, the J end lost 5 bases, and 18 bases lay between the germline ends. The CDR3 loop reads CASNPQGPGNNEQFF. CDR3 bases: TGTGCCAGCAACCCACAGGGTCCGGGTAACAATGAGCAGTTCTTC.

The chain is built from TRBV5-1 and TRBJ2-7, with a tentative D call TRBD1 (5 bases). The ends were cut back, 2 bases at V and 1 base at J, with 13 bases in the middle. This CDR3 comprises 15 residues. Germline CDR1 and CDR2: SGHRS and YFSETQ. The CDR3 region is CASSFSPTDSYEQYF. The CDR3 region has the DNA TGCGCCAGCAGCTTTAGCCCGACAGATTCCTACGAGCAGTACTTC.

The rearrangement links TRBV11-2 to TRBJ2-1, with D uncertain. CDR1 and CDR2 (germline): SGHAT, FQNNGV. This CDR3 is built from 13 residues. The ends were cut back, 7 bases at V and 1 base at J, with 8 bases in the middle. This CDR3 is CASTHRSYNEQFF. The CDR3 region has the DNA TGTGCCAGCACCCACCGGTCCTACAATGAGCAGTTCTTC. Looking up the rest from reference TRBV11-2 and TRBJ2-1 gives the full variable domain: EAGVAQSPRYKIIEKRQSVAFWCNPISGHATLYWYQQILGQGPKLLIQFQNNGVVDDSQLPKDRFSAERLKGVDSTLKIQPAKLEDSAVYLCASTHRSYNEQFFGPGTRLTVL.

This rearrangement joins TRBV14 to TRBJ1-2; the D gene is possibly TRBD1 (6 bases). CDR3 length: 14 residues. The V end was cut by 7 bases, the J end by 6 bases, with 18 bases between. Germline V CDR1 and CDR2: SGHDN, FVKESK. CDR3 coding DNA: TGTGCCAGCAAAAGGGGGTGGGCTGAAGATGGCTACACCTTC. Amino acid sequence: CASKRGWAEDGYTF. Together with reference TRBV14 and TRBJ1-2, the CDR3 gives the full variable domain: EAGVTQFPSHSVIEKGQTVTLRCDPISGHDNLYWYRRVMGKEIKFLLHFVKESKQDESGMPNNRFLAERTGGTYSTLKVQPAELEDSGVYFCASKRGWAEDGYTFGSGTRLTVV.

The CDR3 sequence: CASSPSPPGLAGSNEQFF. Here the CDR3 DNA reads TGTGCCAGCTCACCCTCTCCACCGGGACTAGCGGGAAGCAATGAGCAGTTCTTC. The gene calls are TRBV18 and TRBJ2-1; TRBD2 agrees at 13 bases. This CDR3 comprises 18 residues. V dropped 3 bases and J dropped 6; count of bases not matched to a gene: 11. Germline V gene sequence: CDR1 KGHSH, CDR2 LQKENI.

The V and J genes are TRBV19 and TRBJ1-4, with TRBD1 as a possible D gene (5 bases). Germline values: CDR1 LNHDA, CDR2 SQIVND (reference sequence). CDR3 size: 14 residues. The V end lost 5 bases, the J end lost 5 bases, and 12 bases lay between the germline ends. This chain's CDR3 is CASSSGTLNEKLFF. The CDR3 nucleotides read TGTGCCAGTAGTTCAGGGACTCTCAATGAAAAACTGTTTTTT.

The CDR3 protein is CASSRIAAEQFF. CDR3 nucleotide sequence: TGTGCCAGCAGTCGTATAGCGGCCGAGCAGTTCTTC. This chain joins TRBV6-1 and TRBJ2-1; perhaps TRBD2 as D (6 bases). This CDR3 is 12 amino acids long. The germline CDR1 and CDR2 sequences are MNHNS and SASEGT. V was pared by 5 bases and J by 10 bases, with 12 bases between.

The chain uses TRBV7-9 and TRBJ1-1; maybe TRBD1 (6 bases). This CDR3 spans 17 amino acids. From germline, CDR1 is SEHNR and CDR2 FQNEAQ (reference sequence). V lost 5 bases, J lost 0 bases, and 19 bases lay in between. The CDR3 region is CASSNRGGGQLNTEAFF. DNA for the CDR3: TGTGCCAGCAGCAATAGAGGAGGGGGGCAGCTGAACACTGAAGCTTTCTTT.

This chain links TRBV5-1 with TRBJ1-2; 11 bases map to TRBD1. This CDR3 spans 14 amino acids. The germline gives CDR1 SGHRS, CDR2 YFSETQ. V shed 6 bases and J 10 bases; nucleotides not matched to a gene: 11. CDR3 region: CASTPGTGGTDYTF. The CDR3 coding sequence is TGCGCCAGCACCCCCGGGACAGGGGGTACAGACTACACCTTC.

As for this clone: One end of the junction is discordant with germline, which a read error may explain. The chain uses TRBV7-7 and TRBJ2-6; D is unclear. From germline, CDR1 is SSHAT and CDR2 FNYEAQ (reference sequence). The CDR3 length is 13 residues. This chain's CDR3 is CASSPAGANVLTF. The DNA of the CDR3 is TGTGCTAGCAGCCCCGCTGGGGCCAACGTCCTGACTTTC.

This chain uses TRBV9 with TRBJ2-2; D is perhaps TRBD1 (5 bases). Germline CDR1 SGDLS, CDR2 YYNGEE. The CDR3 has 14 amino acids. V was clipped by 4 bases and J by 3 bases, with 10 bases between them. CDR3 sequence reads: CASSFLGDTGELFF. CDR3 nucleotide sequence: TGTGCCAGCAGCTTCTTAGGGGACACCGGGGAGCTGTTTTTT.

The sample holds a few counts of this clone. V and J are TRBV28 and TRBJ2-6; D not resolved. The CDR3 contains 17 residues. The V end was cut by 5 bases, the J end by 0 bases, with 14 bases between. Germline V CDR1 and CDR2: MDHEN, SYDVKM. The chain's CDR3 is CASSLRGVSSGANVLTF. In nucleotides, the CDR3 is TGTGCCAGCAGTCTCCGTGGAGTCTCCTCTGGGGCCAACGTCCTGACTTTC.

The chain carries TRBV15 and TRBJ1-1; D gene uncertain. The germline gives CDR1 LNHNV, CDR2 YYDKDF (reference sequence). V gave up 0 bases and J gave up 7 bases, with 15 bases separating them. This CDR3 spans 15 amino acids. Here the CDR3 DNA reads TGTGCCACCAGCAGAGATAACAGTGGAGGAGGTGAAGCTTTCTTT. Translated, it gives CATSRDNSGGGEAFF.

The CDR3 loop is CASSYSGLANYNEQFF. CDR3 DNA sequence: TGTGCCAGCAGTTACTCGGGACTAGCGAATTACAATGAGCAGTTCTTC. The chain recombines TRBV6-5 with TRBJ2-1, with 10 nucleotides matching TRBD2. Trimming took 0 bases from V and 4 from J; bases not matched to a gene: 3. CDR3 size: 16 residues. CDR1 is MNHEY, CDR2 SVGAGI, per germline.

The rearrangement joins TRBV5-6 to TRBJ2-3; TRBD2 aligns across 10 bases. CDR1 is SGHDT and CDR2 is YYEEEE in the germline V gene. The V segment lost 5 bases and the J segment 11 bases; nucleotides outside the gene matches: 17. The CDR3 length is 16 residues. CDR3 region: CASSTLTSGTLGKQYF. The CDR3 DNA sequence: TGTGCCAGCAGTACCCTCACTAGCGGGACCCTCGGAAAGCAGTATTTT.

The count of this clone is one. The V call is TRBV5-1, the J call TRBJ2-1; D remains unclear. The CDR3 contains 13 residues. Germline assignment: CDR1 SGHRS and CDR2 YFSETQ. Trimming shortened V by 1 base and J by 5 bases, and 7 bases separated the two germline ends. The CDR3 is CASSLSPDNEQFF. Here the CDR3 DNA reads TGCGCCAGCAGCTTGAGTCCGGACAATGAGCAGTTCTTC. Together with reference TRBV5-1 and TRBJ2-1, the CDR3 gives the full variable domain: KAGVTQTPRYLIKTRGQQVTLSCSPISGHRSVSWYQQTPGQGLQFLFEYFSETQRNKGNFPGRFSGRQFSNSRSEMNVSTLELGDSALYLCASSLSPDNEQFFGPGTRLTVL.

The chain joins TRBV18 to TRBJ1-2, with 9 bases fitting TRBD1. The CDR3 runs 16 residues. CDR1 is KGHSH, CDR2 LQKENI, per germline. The V gene end was trimmed by 3 bases and the J gene end by 3 bases; junction bases not matched to a gene: 8. For the CDR3, the DNA is TGTGCCAGCTCACCCCTCACGACAGGGGGAGACTATGGCTACACCTTC. Translation gives CASSPLTTGGDYGYTF.

The chain has TRBV28 and TRBJ2-3; D remains ambiguous. Germline CDR1 reads MDHEN; CDR2 reads SYDVKM. Trimming took 6 bases from V and 1 from J, leaving 8 bases between them. This CDR3 is built from 13 residues. The CDR3 DNA reads as TGTGCCAGCAGACGTACTGGCACAGATACGCAGTATTTT. It codes for CASRRTGTDTQYF.

A remark on this clone: The junction departs from germline at one end; a sequencing error may be responsible. This chain links TRBV5-1 with TRBJ2-1; 10 nucleotides match TRBD2. This CDR3 region has 17 residues. Germline CDR1 is SGHRS and CDR2 is YFSETQ. The CDR3 DNA follows: TGCGCCAGCACCTTGGCAAGCGGGAGGGCGATCTACAATGAGCAGTTCTTC. It is translated as CASTLASGRAIYNEQFF.

The chain carries TRBV4-1 and TRBJ2-3, with D possibly being TRBD2 (6 bases). The CDR3 has 16 residues. The V gene's germline CDR1 is MGHRA and CDR2 YSYEKL. V lost 3 bases to trimming and J lost 0 bases, with 13 bases between them. The CDR3 region is CASSHPIAASTDTQYF. Here the CDR3 DNA reads TGCGCCAGCAGCCACCCAATAGCGGCTAGCACAGATACGCAGTATTTT.

V is TRBV4-1 and J is TRBJ1-1; 9 nucleotides align to TRBD1. Per the germline V gene, CDR1 is MGHRA and CDR2 is YSYEKL. The V and J ends lost 4 bases and 5 bases, in that order; junction bases with no gene match: 8. The CDR3 runs 15 residues. CDR3 coding DNA: TGCGCCAGCAGCCCCACCGGGACAGGGAGGACTGAAGCTTTCTTT. It encodes CASSPTGTGRTEAFF.

This clone occurred once. Other DNA sequences of this sample code for an identical CDR3. This sequence joins TRBV7-9 and TRBJ1-1; no definite D call. The CDR3 length is 13 residues. The V end lost 3 bases, the J end lost 1 base, and 6 bases lay between the germline ends. Germline V gene sequence: CDR1 SEHNR, CDR2 FQNEAQ (reference sequence). The CDR3 DNA follows: TGTGCCAGCAGCTTCCGGGGGAACACTGAAGCTTTCTTT. It specifies CASSFRGNTEAFF.

This clone appeared a few times. The chain recombines TRBV11-3 with TRBJ1-1, with no clear D. V lost 7 bases to trimming and J lost 2 bases, with 14 bases between them. This CDR3 has 14 residues. Per germline, CDR1 SGHNT and CDR2 YENEEA. The CDR3 protein is CASMIGRGNTEAFF. Here the CDR3 DNA reads TGTGCCAGCATGATAGGGAGAGGCAACACTGAAGCTTTCTTT.